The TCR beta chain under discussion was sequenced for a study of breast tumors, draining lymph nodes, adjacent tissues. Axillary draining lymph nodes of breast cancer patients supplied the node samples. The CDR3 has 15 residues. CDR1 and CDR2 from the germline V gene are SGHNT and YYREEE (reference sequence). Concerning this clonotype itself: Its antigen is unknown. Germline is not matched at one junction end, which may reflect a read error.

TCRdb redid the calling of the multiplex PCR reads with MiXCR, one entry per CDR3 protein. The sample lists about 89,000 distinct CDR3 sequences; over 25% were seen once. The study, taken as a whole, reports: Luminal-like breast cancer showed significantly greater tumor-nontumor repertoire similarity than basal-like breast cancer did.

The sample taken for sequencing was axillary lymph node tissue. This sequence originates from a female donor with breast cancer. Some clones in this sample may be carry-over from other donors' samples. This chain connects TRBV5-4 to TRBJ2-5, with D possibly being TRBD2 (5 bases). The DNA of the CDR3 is TGTGCCAGCAGCTTGGCCAAGGAGGAAAGAGAGGCCCAGTACTTC. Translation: CASSLAKEEREAQYF.